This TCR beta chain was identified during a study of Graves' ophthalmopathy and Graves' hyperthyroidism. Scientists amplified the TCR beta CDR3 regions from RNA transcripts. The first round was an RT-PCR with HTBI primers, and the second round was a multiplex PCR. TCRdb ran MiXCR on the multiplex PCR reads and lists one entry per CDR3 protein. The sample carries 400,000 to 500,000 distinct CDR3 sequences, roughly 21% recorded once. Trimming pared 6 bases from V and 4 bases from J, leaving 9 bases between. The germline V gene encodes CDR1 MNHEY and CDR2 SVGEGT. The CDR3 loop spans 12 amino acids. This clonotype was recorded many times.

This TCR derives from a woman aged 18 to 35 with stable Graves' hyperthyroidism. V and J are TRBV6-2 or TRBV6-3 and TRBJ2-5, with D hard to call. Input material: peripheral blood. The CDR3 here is CASRNGAETQYF. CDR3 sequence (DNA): TGTGCCAGCAGGAACGGTGCAGAGACCCAGTACTTC.